Sequencing of this T cell receptor beta chain was carried out in a study of patients and donors after allogeneic stem cell transplantation. The CDR3 loop spans 16 amino acids. After removal of 4 bases from V and 1 base from J, the junction contained 4 bases not matched to a gene. The V gene's germline CDR1 is SGHKS and CDR2 YYEKEE (reference sequence). TCRdb used MiXCR to reprocess the RT-PCR reads, holding one entry per CDR3 protein. The sample has about 34,000 distinct CDR3 sequences; about 37% are singletons. The V and J genes are TRBV5-5 and TRBJ2-2, with 10 bases lining up with TRBD2. The specimen sequenced was blood, either unsorted or a sorted T cell fraction (not recorded which). The origin of this receptor is a human donor who was either an allogeneic HSCT recipient or a stem cell or donor lymphocyte infusion donor (not recorded which). It is not recorded whose cells these are; they may come from a transplant donor. Written as DNA, the CDR3 is TGTGCCAGCAGCCCGGGACTAGCGAGGAACACCGGGGAGCTGTTTTTT. This encodes CASSPGLARNTGELFF.